Each of the 27 T cell receptor beta chains below was sequenced from the same sample in a study of response to subunit inactivated influenza vaccine. MiXCR, applied by TCRdb to the RT-PCR reads, yields one record per CDR3 protein. The table records around 470,000 distinct CDR3 sequences, 7.2% of them present only once. The sequenced sample was PBMCs from blood, obtained around 25 months after vaccination. Receptors were obtained from a man aged 45 to 75 who received an inactivated influenza vaccine.

This clonotype was seen a few times. The rearrangement links TRBV7-2 to TRBJ2-2, with TRBD2 matching over 12 bases. J lost 3 bases, V lost 3 bases, and 5 bases had no gene match. The V gene's germline CDR1 is SGHTA and CDR2 FQGNSA. There are 17 residues in the CDR3. The CDR3 coding sequence is TGTGCCAGCAGCTTTCTAGCGGGGGGGCCGTACACCGGGGAGCTGTTTTTT. It is translated as CASSFLAGGPYTGELFF.

This rearrangement joins TRBV27 to TRBJ1-4; D remains unclear. CDR1 is MNHEY, CDR2 SMNVEV, per germline (reference sequence). V was shortened by 6 bases and J by 8 bases, with 16 bases between the two germline ends. This CDR3 contains 14 residues. DNA of the CDR3: TGTGCCAGCAGCCGGTCCGGCTCGGGGGAAAAACTGTTTTTT. It encodes CASSRSGSGEKLFF.

The chain combines TRBV20-1 with TRBJ1-1; tentatively, D is TRBD1 (5 bases). Per the germline V gene, CDR1 is DFQATT and CDR2 is SNEGSKA (reference sequence). Trimming cost V 3 bases and J 1 base, with 9 bases left between them. This CDR3 contains 13 residues. The CDR3 nucleotides read TGCAGTGCTAGGGGGCGGGGGAACACTGAAGCTTTCTTT. It encodes CSARGRGNTEAFF.

The sample holds a few counts of this clonotype. The chain employs TRBV4-3 and TRBJ1-1, with D unclear. CDR1 is LGHNA and CDR2 is YSLEER in the germline V gene. Between the trimmed V and J ends, which lost 4 bases and 3 bases, there was a span of 9 bases. The CDR3 is made up of 13 amino acids. CDR3 DNA sequence: TGCGCCAGCAGCCGGAATCGGGACACTGAAGCTTTCTTT. Protein sequence: CASSRNRDTEAFF.

J is TRBJ1-2 and V is TRBV29-1; TRBD1 matches at 7 bases. Germline V gene sequence: CDR1 SQVTM, CDR2 ANQGSEA. With V trimmed by 4 bases and J by 7 bases, 6 bases remained unmatched. This CDR3 has 12 residues. Written as DNA, the CDR3 is TGCAGCGTTGGACAGGGAAGAATTGGCTACACCTTC. Amino acids: CSVGQGRIGYTF.

As for this clonotype: The junction differs from germline at one of its ends, possibly a read error. The chain employs TRBV7-6 and TRBJ2-5; D is uncertain. Germline V gene lookup returns CDR1 SGHVS and CDR2 FNYEAQ. The length of the CDR3 is 14 residues. The CDR3 protein is CASSLGLTQESQYF. DNA for the CDR3: TGTGCCAGCAGCTTAGGACTGACCCAAGAGTCCCAGTACTTC.

This clonotype was seen more than once but under ten times. The chain uses TRBV6-5 and TRBJ2-7; a possible D gene is TRBD2 (6 bases). V was trimmed by 2 bases and J by 3 bases, leaving 11 bases between them. The germline V gene encodes CDR1 MNHEY and CDR2 SVGAGI. The CDR3 is 14 residues long. In nucleotides, the CDR3 is TGTGCCAGCAGTTACGTGGAGGGTTTCTACGAGCAGTACTTC. It encodes CASSYVEGFYEQYF.

In this sample, this clonotype turned up a few times. This chain joins TRBV7-2 and TRBJ2-7; the D is unclear. CDR1 and CDR2 (germline): SGHTA, FQGNSA. CDR3 length: 14 residues. With 5 bases removed from V and 0 bases from J, the gap between germline ends came to 11 bases. CDR3: CASSLQVSSYEQYF. The CDR3 bases are TGTGCCAGCAGCCTCCAGGTGAGCTCCTACGAGCAGTACTTC.

In this sample, this clonotype turned up many times. The rearrangement joins TRBV25-1 to TRBJ1-2; weak D call: TRBD1 (5 bases). The CDR3 is 14 residues long. V lost 3 bases and J 6 bases, leaving 14 bases between the germline ends. Looked up from germline, CDR1 is MGHDK and CDR2 is SYGVNS. CDR3 bases: TGTGCCAGCAGTGATCAGTCAGGGCGGGATGGCTACACCTTC. Its translation: CASSDQSGRDGYTF.

This clonotype was seen many times. The chain combines TRBV4-3 with TRBJ1-1; D perhaps matches TRBD1 (5 bases). V was pared by 4 bases and J by 4 bases, with 10 bases between. The CDR3 consists of 13 residues. Germline V CDR1 and CDR2: LGHNA, YSLEER. The CDR3: CASSRLGATEAFF. Here the CDR3 DNA reads TGCGCCAGCAGCCGCCTAGGGGCCACTGAAGCTTTCTTT.

In this sample, this clonotype turned up many times. This chain uses TRBV5-6 with TRBJ1-4; 7 bases are a match to TRBD1. Losses at the gene ends were 4 bases for V and 0 bases for J; bases not matched to a gene: 3. CDR1 is SGHDT and CDR2 is YYEEEE in the germline V gene. The CDR3 is 15 amino acids. Here the CDR3 DNA reads TGTGCCAGCAGCAGAGGGACAGCAACTAATGAAAAACTGTTTTTT. It is translated as CASSRGTATNEKLFF. The full variable domain, rest sourced from reference TRBV5-6 and TRBJ1-4, is DAGVTQSPTHLIKTRGQQVTLRCSPKSGHDTVSWYQQALGQGPQFIFQYYEEEERQRGNFPDRFSGHQFPNYSSELNVNALLLGDSALYLCASSRGTATNEKLFFGSGTQLSVL.

J is TRBJ1-5 and V is TRBV28; D gene unclear. Trimming removed 1 base from V and 0 bases from J, with 10 bases in between. Germline-derived CDR1 and CDR2 are MDHEN and SYDVKM. This CDR3 has 16 residues. The CDR3: CASSLLFTASNQPQHF. CDR3 nucleotide sequence: TGTGCCAGCAGTTTATTATTCACAGCTAGCAATCAGCCCCAGCATTTT. The full variable domain, its missing parts supplied by reference TRBV28 and TRBJ1-5, is DVKVTQSSRYLVKRTGEKVFLECVQDMDHENMFWYRQDPGLGLRLIYFSYDVKMKEKGDIPEGYSVSREKKERFSLILESASTNQTSMYLCASSLLFTASNQPQHFGDGTRLSIL.

This clonotype was counted many times. The chain recombines TRBV13 with TRBJ2-2; 7 positions match TRBD2. The CDR3 has 15 residues. Germline V gene sequence: CDR1 PRHDT, CDR2 FYEKMQ (reference sequence). J was trimmed by 4 bases and V by 4 bases; bases with no gene match: 6. This CDR3 is CASSSRTRRTGELFF. The CDR3 coding sequence is TGTGCCAGCAGCTCCAGGACTAGACGCACCGGGGAGCTGTTTTTT.

The rearrangement uses TRBV20-1 and TRBJ2-1; TRBD2 agrees at 14 bases. The J segment lost 3 bases and the V segment lost 0 bases, leaving 10 bases of the junction unmatched. Germline assignment: CDR1 DFQATT and CDR2 SNEGSKA (reference sequence). The CDR3 runs to 19 residues. DNA of the CDR3: TGCAGTGCTAGAGATCCCCGGGGACTAGCGGGGGATGTCTACAATGAGCAGTTCTTC. Its protein product is CSARDPRGLAGDVYNEQFF.

The chain combines TRBV6-1 with TRBJ1-3; TRBD1 matches at 7 bases. CDR3 length: 15 amino acids. The germline V gene has CDR1 MNHNS and CDR2 SASEGT. After removal of 6 bases from V and 0 bases from J, the junction contained 5 bases not matched to a gene. Here the CDR3 DNA reads TGTGCCAGCAGACCGGGACAGCTCTCTGGAAACACCATATATTTT. Translation: CASRPGQLSGNTIYF.

The gene calls are TRBV7-2 and TRBJ2-7, with 10 nucleotides matching TRBD2. V was pared by 5 bases and J by 7 bases, with 5 bases of the junction left unmatched. Germline values: CDR1 SGHTA, CDR2 FQGNSA. The CDR3 extends over 13 amino acids. The CDR3 coding sequence is TGTGCCAGCAGCCCCTCTAGCGGGAGTGAGCAGTACTTC. Translating it yields CASSPSSGSEQYF.

There are a few counts of this clonotype. The rearrangement joins TRBV10-3 to TRBJ1-1; D perhaps matches TRBD1 (6 bases). This CDR3 comprises 14 residues. CDR1 is ENHRY and CDR2 is SYGVKD in the germline V gene. Trimming stripped 6 bases from V and 1 base from J, with 12 bases between. CDR3 DNA: TGTGCCATCAGGGGGGGCCGGGAGAACACTGAAGCTTTCTTT. Translated, it gives CAIRGGRENTEAFF.

The V call is TRBV7-2, the J call TRBJ2-1; TRBD2 agrees at 10 bases. Per the germline V gene, CDR1 is SGHTA and CDR2 is FQGNSA. V lost 6 bases to trimming and J lost 7 bases; unmatched junction nucleotides: 9. This CDR3 spans 15 amino acids. The chain's CDR3 is CASSSSGSVWNEQFF. CDR3 nucleotides: TGTGCCAGCAGTTCTAGCGGGAGTGTATGGAATGAGCAGTTCTTC.

This clonotype was seen at least ten times. Written as DNA, the CDR3 is TGTGCCATCGGACTAGCGGGGGCCCTAGGCACAGATACGCAGTATTTT. Amino acid sequence: CAIGLAGALGTDTQYF. The chain couples TRBV6-1 to TRBJ2-3, with 13 positions matching TRBD2. Losses at the gene ends were 10 bases for V and 1 base for J; bases not matched to a gene: 8. There are 16 residues in the CDR3. CDR1 MNHNS and CDR2 SASEGT come from the germline V gene.

This clonotype was seen at least ten times. The chain employs TRBV20-1 and TRBJ1-4; no firm D call. Germline CDR1 reads DFQATT; CDR2 reads SNEGSKA (reference sequence). This CDR3 is 16 amino acids long. The V and J ends lost 0 bases and 0 bases respectively, with 11 bases between them. CDR3 DNA: TGCAGTGCTAGAGAGGTTCGAGGGACAACTAATGAAAAACTGTTTTTT. Amino acid sequence: CSAREVRGTTNEKLFF.

This clonotype was detected only a few times. The genes are TRBV20-1 and TRBJ1-5; D is unresolved. Germline V gives CDR1 DFQATT, CDR2 SNEGSKA (reference sequence). The CDR3 consists of 15 residues. Trimming left V 3 bases short and J 2 bases short, with 14 bases between. CDR3 nucleotide sequence: TGCAGTGCTAGGCGGCGCTTGGGTGGCAATCAGCCCCAGCATTTT. Protein sequence: CSARRRLGGNQPQHF.

This clonotype was detected ten times or more. The J gene is TRBJ1-6, the V gene TRBV12-3 or TRBV12-4; 7 bases map to TRBD1. The length of the CDR3 is 14 residues. V dropped 3 bases and J dropped 6; count of bases not matched to a gene: 2. For the CDR3, the DNA is TGTGCCAGCAGTTTCCGGGACAGTAATTCACCCCTCCACTTT. Translating gives CASSFRDSNSPLHF.

This clonotype was counted many times. The chain uses TRBV20-1 and TRBJ2-3; no reliable D call. Trimming shortened V by 3 bases and J by 2 bases, and 12 bases separated the two germline ends. CDR3 length: 14 residues. The V gene's germline CDR1 is DFQATT and CDR2 SNEGSKA (reference sequence). Here the CDR3 reads CSASTGILTDTQYF. The CDR3 coding sequence is TGCAGTGCTAGTACCGGAATCCTCACAGATACGCAGTATTTT.

The chain is built from TRBV5-1 and TRBJ2-5; D might be TRBD2 (6 bases). CDR3 length: 15 residues. V gave up 8 bases and J gave up 2 bases, with 19 bases separating them. Looked up from germline, CDR1 is SGHRS and CDR2 is YFSETQ. In DNA form, the CDR3 reads TGCGCCAGTCGACTCCCCTTGGGGGGACAAGAGACCCAGTACTTC. Translated, it gives CASRLPLGGQETQYF.

V is TRBV5-6 and J is TRBJ2-3, with 10 bases fitting TRBD2. The germline V gene encodes CDR1 SGHDT and CDR2 YYEEEE. The CDR3 covers 16 residues. V lost 4 bases and J lost 3; bases outside the gene matches: 8. DNA for the CDR3: TGTGCCAGCAGCGCCGCAGCGGGGGGGCGGACAGATACGCAGTATTTT. Translation: CASSAAAGGRTDTQYF.

This clonotype was observed a handful of times. The chain combines TRBV18 with TRBJ2-3, with D possibly TRBD2 on 5 matching bases. Germline CDR1 is KGHSH and CDR2 is LQKENI. The CDR3 is 16 amino acids. V was cut by 3 bases and J by 0 bases, with 13 bases left in between. In nucleotides, the CDR3 is TGTGCCAGCTCACCGTCAACTAGATCGAGCACAGATACGCAGTATTTT. Encoded protein: CASSPSTRSSTDTQYF.

This clonotype was recorded at least ten times. The V call is TRBV2, the J call TRBJ2-1; 13 bases agree with TRBD2. CDR1 and CDR2 from the germline V gene are SNHLY and FYNNEI. The junction had 9 bases not matched to a gene; V was cut back by 3 bases and J by 7 bases. This CDR3 has 17 amino acids. The CDR3 DNA reads TGTGCCAGCAGTGATCCGTTACTAGCGGGAGGGCAAAATGAGCAGTTCTTC. Translation: CASSDPLLAGGQNEQFF.